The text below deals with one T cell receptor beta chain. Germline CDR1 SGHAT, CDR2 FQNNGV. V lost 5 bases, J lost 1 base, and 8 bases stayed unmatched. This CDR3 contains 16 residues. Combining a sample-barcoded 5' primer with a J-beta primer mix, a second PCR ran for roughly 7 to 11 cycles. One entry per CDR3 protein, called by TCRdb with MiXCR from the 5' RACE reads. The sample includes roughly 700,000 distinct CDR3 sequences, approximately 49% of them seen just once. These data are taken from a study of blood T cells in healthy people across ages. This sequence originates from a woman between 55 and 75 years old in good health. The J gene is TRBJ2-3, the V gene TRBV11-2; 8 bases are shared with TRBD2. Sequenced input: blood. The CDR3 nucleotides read TGTGCCAGCAGCCAGACGGGAGGGTTGGGCACAGATACGCAGTATTTT. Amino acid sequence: CASSQTGGLGTDTQYF.